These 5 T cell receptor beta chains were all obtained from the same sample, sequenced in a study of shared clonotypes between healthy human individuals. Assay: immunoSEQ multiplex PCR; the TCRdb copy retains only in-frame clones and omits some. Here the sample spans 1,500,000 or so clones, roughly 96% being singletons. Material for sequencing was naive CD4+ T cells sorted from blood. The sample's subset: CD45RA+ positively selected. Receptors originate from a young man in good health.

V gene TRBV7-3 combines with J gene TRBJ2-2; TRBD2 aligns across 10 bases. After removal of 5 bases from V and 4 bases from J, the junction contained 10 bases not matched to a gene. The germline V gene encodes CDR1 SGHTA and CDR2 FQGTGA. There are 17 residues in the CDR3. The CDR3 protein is CASSPLLGLAATGELFF. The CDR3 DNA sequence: TGTGCCAGCAGCCCCCTCTTAGGACTAGCGGCCACCGGGGAGCTGTTTTTT.

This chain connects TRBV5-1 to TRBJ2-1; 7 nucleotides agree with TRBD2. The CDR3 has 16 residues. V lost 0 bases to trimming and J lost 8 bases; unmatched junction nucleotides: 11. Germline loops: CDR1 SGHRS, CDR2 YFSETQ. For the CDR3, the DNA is TGCGCCAGCAGCTTGGTTGTGGGAGGGCCTTCCTATGAGCAGTTCTTC. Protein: CASSLVVGGPSYEQFF.

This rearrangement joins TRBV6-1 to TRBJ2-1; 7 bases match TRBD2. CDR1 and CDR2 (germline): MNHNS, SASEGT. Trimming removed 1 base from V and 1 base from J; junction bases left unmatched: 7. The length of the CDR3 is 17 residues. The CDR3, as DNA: TGTGCCAGCAGTGAAGATTTGCGCGGGAGTTCCTACAATGAGCAGTTCTTC. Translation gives CASSEDLRGSSYNEQFF.

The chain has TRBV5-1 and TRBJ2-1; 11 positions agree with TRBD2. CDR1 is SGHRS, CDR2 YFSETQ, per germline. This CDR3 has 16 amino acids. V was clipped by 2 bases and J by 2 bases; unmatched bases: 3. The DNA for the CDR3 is TGCGCCAGCAGCTTAATACTAGCGGGAGCCTACAATGAGCAGTTCTTC. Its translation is CASSLILAGAYNEQFF.

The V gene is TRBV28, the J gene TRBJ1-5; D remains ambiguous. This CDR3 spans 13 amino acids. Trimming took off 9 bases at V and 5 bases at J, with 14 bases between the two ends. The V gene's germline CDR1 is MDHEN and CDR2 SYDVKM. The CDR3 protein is CARGRLGYQPQHF. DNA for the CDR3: TGTGCCAGAGGGCGTCTCGGGTATCAGCCCCAGCATTTT.